This T cell receptor (beta chain) comes out of a study of cytomegalovirus exposure and HLA in healthy donors. Vbeta (60) and Jbeta (13) primers were used in the PCR. Here immunoSEQ multiplex PCR was the method, and the copy in TCRdb shows in-frame clones only, minus some. In all, the sample yields around 40,000 clones. Regarding the study as a whole: As was reported, the HLA-A and HLA-B alleles of most subjects were accurately predicted from TCR beta sequences. CMV serostatus was the only immune exposure information that was available.

A note on this clone: Its matching antigen is unknown.

The CDR3 sequence is 15 residues long. After removal of 0 bases from V and 2 bases from J, the junction contained 3 bases not matched to a gene. Germline CDR1 is LNHNV and CDR2 is YYDKDF (reference sequence). Sequencing was performed on PBMCs. The chain recombines TRBV15 with TRBJ2-7; 8 bases are shared with TRBD1. This TCR derives from a human donor in good health. CDR3 nucleotide sequence: TGTGCCACCAGCAGAGATCAGGGGGCCCCCTACGAGCAGTACTTC. Amino acids: CATSRDQGAPYEQYF.